This record covers a single TCR beta chain. The antigen remains unidentified. Sample time point: peripheral blood 6 weeks after treatment start. The sample is drawn from a study of PD-L1 blockade in urothelial cancer. Looking at the study overall: About 85% of the 29 patients were males with bladder-origin urothelial cancer. Earlier, patients had received 0 to 3 chemotherapy regimens. Analysis of blood occurred 3 weeks (second dose) and 6 weeks after treatment start.

Study-level points and caveats: Durable-benefit patients showed greater tumor-associated blood clone expansion at 3 weeks.

The CDR3 runs 14 residues. V was shortened by 1 base and J by 3 bases, with 9 bases between the two germline ends. Germline V CDR1 and CDR2: SGHTA, FQGNSA. The protocol was immunoSEQ multiplex PCR, while the TCRdb copy is restricted to in-frame clones and leaves out a portion. This table holds 100,000 to 150,000 clones, about 82% found once. This chain connects TRBV7-2 to TRBJ2-5; no clear D. Here the sequenced sample was PBMCs, taken around atezolizumab (anti-PD-L1) treatment. This sequence was found in a man in his fifties or sixties with urothelial cancer. CDR3 sequence reads: CASSLVPTKETQYF. DNA for the CDR3: TGTGCCAGCAGCTTAGTGCCAACTAAAGAGACCCAGTACTTC.